Presented here are 15 T cell receptor beta chains from one specimen sequenced in a study of precursors of human CD4 cytotoxic T cells. One entry per CDR3 protein, called by TCRdb with MiXCR from the reads. The sample includes around 740 distinct CDR3 sequences, 15% to 20% of them seen just once. Four sorted CD4+ memory subsets, central memory, effector memory, IL-7R-high TEMRA and IL-7R-negative TEMRA, were UMI-sequenced. The sample consisted of memory CD4+ T cells from blood (PBMCs). These receptors were obtained from a human donor in good health.

The rearrangement links TRBV29-1 to TRBJ2-7; the D gene is possibly TRBD2 (5 bases). CDR3 length: 13 amino acids. Germline V CDR1 and CDR2: SQVTM, ANQGSEA. Trimming removed 7 bases from V and 2 bases from J, with 15 bases in between. CDR3 DNA: TGCAGCGCCCCCGGGTCCGGGGCCTACGAGCAGTACTTC. It codes for CSAPGSGAYEQYF.

By proportion, this clonotype is large (0.1 to 1%). The genes are TRBV12-3 or TRBV12-4 and TRBJ1-6, with a tentative D call TRBD1 (5 bases). The CDR3 runs to 14 residues. V shed 6 bases and J shed 9 bases, with 15 bases lying between them. This CDR3 reads CASRENWQGSPLHF. The CDR3 region has the DNA TGTGCCAGCAGAGAAAATTGGCAGGGTTCACCCCTCCACTTT.

The CDR3 DNA sequence: TGCAGTGCTAGACCTAGCGTTTCCTACGAGCAGTACTTC. This codes for CSARPSVSYEQYF. The chain carries TRBV20-1 and TRBJ2-7; TRBD2 might be the D (6 bases). Germline V CDR1 and CDR2: DFQATT, SNEGSKA (reference sequence). The CDR3 has 13 residues. V lost 2 bases to trimming and J lost 1 base, with 9 bases between them.

This clonotype is labeled large (0.1 to 1%). This chain connects TRBV30 to TRBJ1-2, with TRBD1 matching 7 bases. V was clipped by 4 bases and J by 5 bases; unmatched bases: 1. The CDR3 has 11 residues. CDR1 and CDR2 from the germline V gene are GTSNPN and SVGIG (reference sequence). The CDR3 loop reads CAWNRGYGYTF. In DNA, the CDR3 is TGTGCCTGGAACAGGGGATATGGCTACACCTTC.

By share, this clonotype ranks as large. The chain employs TRBV20-1 and TRBJ1-4; possible D gene TRBD1, 5 bases. The CDR3 runs 13 residues. Germline V gives CDR1 DFQATT, CDR2 SNEGSKA (reference sequence). The germline V and J ends were trimmed by 4 bases and 6 bases, with 12 bases remaining between them. The CDR3 region has the DNA TGCAGTGCTACGGGGCAGTTCGATGAAAAACTGTTTTTT. Its translation: CSATGQFDEKLFF.

By sample share, this clonotype is large. The chain joins TRBV20-1 to TRBJ2-7; the match to TRBD2 covers 7 bases. V lost 5 bases and J lost 5; bases outside the gene matches: 9. The CDR3 is 13 residues long. Germline CDR1 and CDR2: DFQATT and SNEGSKA (reference sequence). The CDR3 loop reads CSASAGPYHEQYF. CDR3 nucleotide sequence: TGCAGTGCTTCAGCGGGACCTTATCACGAGCAGTACTTC.

In its sample, this clonotype is large. The V call is TRBV5-6, the J call TRBJ2-1; 7 nucleotides match TRBD2. The CDR3 is 17 amino acids. The V gene's germline CDR1 is SGHDT and CDR2 YYEEEE. The trim removed 4 bases at V and 1 base at J, leaving 11 bases unmatched. CDR3 in amino acids: CASSPLGLEASYNEQFF. CDR3 nucleotide sequence: TGTGCCAGCAGCCCGCTTGGACTAGAGGCGTCCTACAATGAGCAGTTCTTC.

V usage is TRBV10-3 and J usage is TRBJ1-2, with D possibly matching TRBD1 (5 bases). The germline V and J ends were trimmed by 6 bases and 7 bases, with 24 bases remaining between them. The CDR3 length is 16 residues. Germline V gives CDR1 ENHRY, CDR2 SYGVKD. CDR3 in DNA: TGTGCCATCAGCGGTGGAGGGACTGGAGGATATGGTGGCTACACCTTC. It encodes CAISGGGTGGYGGYTF.

In this sample, this clonotype turned up a few times. V gene TRBV15 combines with J gene TRBJ1-5; 7 nucleotides agree with TRBD1. Germline trimming cut 1 base from V and 4 bases from J; bases unmatched to any gene: 7. CDR3 size: 16 residues. The V gene's germline CDR1 is LNHNV and CDR2 YYDKDF (reference sequence). The CDR3 DNA sequence: TGTGCCACCAGCAGAGGGTATGGACAGGAAAATCAGCCCCAGCATTTT. Translated, it gives CATSRGYGQENQPQHF.

By sample fraction, this clonotype is large. The chain recombines TRBV20-1 with TRBJ2-1; 10 bases fit TRBD2. CDR1 and CDR2 (germline): DFQATT, SNEGSKA (reference sequence). The V gene end was trimmed by 5 bases and the J gene end by 7 bases; junction bases not matched to a gene: 11. This CDR3 is built from 15 residues. Here the CDR3 reads CSAVQGSGRSNEQFF. The DNA of the CDR3 is TGCAGTGCTGTCCAGGGTAGCGGGAGGTCTAATGAGCAGTTCTTC.

V and J are TRBV29-1 and TRBJ2-7; D is unclear. The CDR3 totals 14 residues. Germline loops: CDR1 SQVTM, CDR2 ANQGSEA. V dropped 0 bases and J dropped 2 bases, with 11 bases sitting between them. The CDR3 region has the DNA TGCAGCGTTGAAGACAATATGGGGACCTACGAGCAGTACTTC. Translation gives CSVEDNMGTYEQYF.

This clonotype was counted between two and nine times. The chain links TRBV4-1 to TRBJ2-7; 9 positions match TRBD2. The CDR3 sequence is 17 residues long. The ends lost 0 bases at V and 6 bases at J; junction bases unmatched: 12. Germline V gene lookup returns CDR1 MGHRA and CDR2 YSYEKL. CDR3 nucleotide sequence: TGCGCCAGCAGCCAAGACGTTAGGCTAGCGGGACGCTCCGAGCAGTACTTC. This gives the protein CASSQDVRLAGRSEQYF.

The rearrangement joins TRBV3-1 to TRBJ2-1; no reliable D call. From germline, CDR1 is LGHDT and CDR2 YNNKEL (reference sequence). The CDR3 is 12 amino acids. The V end lost 2 bases, the J end lost 9 bases, and 8 bases lay between the germline ends. The CDR3 is CASSQRKGEQFF. As DNA, the CDR3 is TGTGCCAGCAGCCAACGGAAAGGTGAGCAGTTCTTC.

By its share, this clonotype is large (0.1 to 1%). The chain couples TRBV14 to TRBJ2-7; D gene ambiguous. Between the trimmed V and J ends, which lost 1 base and 3 bases, there was a span of 7 bases. Germline V gene data show CDR1 as SGHDN and CDR2 as FVKESK. The CDR3 totals 13 residues. CDR3 in amino acids: CASSQGQHYEQYF. For the CDR3, the DNA is TGTGCCAGCAGCCAAGGACAACACTACGAGCAGTACTTC. Together with reference TRBV14 and TRBJ2-7, the CDR3 gives the full variable domain: EAGVTQFPSHSVIEKGQTVTLRCDPISGHDNLYWYRRVMGKEIKFLLHFVKESKQDESGMPNNRFLAERTGGTYSTLKVQPAELEDSGVYFCASSQGQHYEQYFGPGTRLTVT.

The rearrangement uses TRBV7-2 and TRBJ2-7, with 9 bases aligning to TRBD2. The J segment lost 2 bases and the V segment lost 5 bases, leaving 7 bases of the junction unmatched. Germline CDR1 SGHTA, CDR2 FQGNSA. CDR3 length equals 15 residues. CDR3 nucleotides: TGTGCCAGCAGCCCCAATAGCGGGGGAGCCTACGAGCAGTACTTC. This gives the protein CASSPNSGGAYEQYF.